This T cell receptor beta chain was recovered during a study of CD8 T cells in ankylosing spondylitis. TCRdb analysed the 5' RACE reads with MiXCR anew, one entry per CDR3 protein. The top ten hold approximately 1% of the sample, which has roughly 440,000 distinct CDR3 sequences, over 15% seen once. This clonotype was counted only a few times. Its cognate antigen is unknown. This CDR3 spans 15 amino acids. With 7 bases clipped from V and 6 bases from J, the junction kept 11 bases outside the gene matches. Study outcomes and limitations: For ankylosing spondylitis blood, a TCR beta motif of about eight highly homologous variants appeared characteristic.

V usage is TRBV12-3 or TRBV12-4 and J usage is TRBJ1-4; 7 nucleotides line up with TRBD1. The sequence derives from a male donor with ankylosing spondylitis. The material sequenced was blood, either unsorted or a sorted T cell fraction (not recorded which). CDR3 in amino acids: CASTARRGLDEKLFF. The DNA of the CDR3 is TGTGCCAGCACCGCCCGGAGGGGGCTAGATGAAAAACTGTTTTTT.